The entry that follows covers one T cell receptor (beta chain) sequence. What it binds is unknown. This CDR3 is built from 14 residues. Trimming left V 5 bases short and J 13 bases short, with 20 bases between. The germline V gene has CDR1 SGHAT and CDR2 FQNNGV. The data belong to a study of T cell responses to AZD1222 COVID-19 vaccine. The study's findings and limits: An increase in Spike-specific TCR breadth and depth was observed after two AZD1222 doses.

TCRdb keeps only in-frame clones here, not all; method: immunoSEQ multiplex PCR. The sample shows about 100,000 clones, 70% to 90% of them seen only once. The TCR originated in an adult who received the AZD1222 COVID-19 vaccine. V and J are TRBV11-2 and TRBJ2-2; D unresolved. This material consisted of peripheral blood, taken 28 days after the second AZD1222 dose. The CDR3 reads CASSPPRIETGLFF. DNA of the CDR3: TGTGCCAGCAGCCCACCACGCATCGAGACCGGGCTGTTTTTT.